The TCR beta chain described here comes from a study of long-term antiretroviral therapy in people with HIV. They ran version v3.0 of the immunoSEQ assay at survey level. Some clones are missing from TCRdb's copy, which holds only in-frame ones; the method was immunoSEQ multiplex PCR. The table has roughly 25,000 clones, about 79% seen once. V was pared by 3 bases and J by 5 bases, with 8 bases of the junction left unmatched. The CDR3 runs to 16 residues. Germline V gene sequence: CDR1 LNHDA, CDR2 SQIVND (reference sequence). Whole-study results and caveats: Repertoire dominance by clones expanded before ART was seen at all time points. Comparison with controls showed narrower CDR3 length ranges in HIV repertoires.

As for this clone: Its specificity is not known.

This clonotype was obtained from a man in his thirties or forties with HIV. The source material was unsorted PBMCs, sampled 0.7 years before starting antiretroviral therapy. This sequence joins TRBV19 and TRBJ2-2; 8 positions match TRBD2. The CDR3 sequence: CASSIGSGGRTGELFF. DNA of the CDR3: TGTGCCAGTAGTATTGGGAGCGGGGGACGGACCGGGGAGCTGTTTTTT.